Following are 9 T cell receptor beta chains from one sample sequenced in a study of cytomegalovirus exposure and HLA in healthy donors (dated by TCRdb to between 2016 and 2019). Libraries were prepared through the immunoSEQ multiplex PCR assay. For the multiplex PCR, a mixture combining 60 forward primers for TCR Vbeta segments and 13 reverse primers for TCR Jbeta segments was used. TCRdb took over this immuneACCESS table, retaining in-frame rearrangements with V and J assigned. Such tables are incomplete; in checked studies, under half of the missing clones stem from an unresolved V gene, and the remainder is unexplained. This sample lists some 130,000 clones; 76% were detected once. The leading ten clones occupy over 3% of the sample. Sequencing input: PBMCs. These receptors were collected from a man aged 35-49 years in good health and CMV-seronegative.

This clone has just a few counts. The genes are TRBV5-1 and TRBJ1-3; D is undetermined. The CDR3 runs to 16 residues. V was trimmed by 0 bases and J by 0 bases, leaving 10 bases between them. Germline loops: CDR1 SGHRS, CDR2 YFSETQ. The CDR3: CASSLAAGRSGNTIYF. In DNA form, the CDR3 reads TGCGCCAGCAGCTTGGCCGCAGGTCGCTCTGGAAACACCATATATTTT.

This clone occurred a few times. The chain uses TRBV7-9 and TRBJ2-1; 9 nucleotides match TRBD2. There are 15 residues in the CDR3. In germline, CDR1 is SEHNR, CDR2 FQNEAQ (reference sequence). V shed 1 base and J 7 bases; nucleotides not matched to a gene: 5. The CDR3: CASSLVAGGSNEQFF. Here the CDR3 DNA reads TGTGCCAGCAGCTTAGTTGCGGGAGGGTCGAATGAGCAGTTCTTC.

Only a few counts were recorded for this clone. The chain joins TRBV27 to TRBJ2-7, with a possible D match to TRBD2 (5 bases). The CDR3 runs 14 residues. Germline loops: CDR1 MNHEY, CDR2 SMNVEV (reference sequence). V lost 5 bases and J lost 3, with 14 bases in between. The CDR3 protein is CASSTRTGSYEQYF. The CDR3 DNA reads TGTGCCAGCAGTACACGGACGGGAAGCTACGAGCAGTACTTC.

The CDR3 region has the DNA TGCAGCGCCCTAACAGGGAGCAATCAGCCCCAGCATTTT. Translation: CSALTGSNQPQHF. The chain uses TRBV29-1 and TRBJ1-5; TRBD1 is a possible D gene (6 bases). CDR1 and CDR2 from the germline V gene are SQVTM and ANQGSEA. Between the trimmed V and J ends, which lost 7 bases and 1 base, there was a span of 11 bases. This CDR3 contains 13 residues.

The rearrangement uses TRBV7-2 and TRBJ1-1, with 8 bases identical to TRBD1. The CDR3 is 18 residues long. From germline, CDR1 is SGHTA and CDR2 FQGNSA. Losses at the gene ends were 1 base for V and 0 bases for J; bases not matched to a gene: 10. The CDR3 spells CASSLDSGQATMNTEAFF. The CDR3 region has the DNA TGTGCCAGCAGCTTAGATTCGGGACAGGCGACCATGAACACTGAAGCTTTCTTT.

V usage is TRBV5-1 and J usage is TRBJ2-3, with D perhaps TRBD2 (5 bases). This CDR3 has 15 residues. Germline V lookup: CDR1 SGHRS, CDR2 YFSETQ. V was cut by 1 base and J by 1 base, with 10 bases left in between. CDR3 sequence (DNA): TGCGCCAGCAGCTTGTCGGCGGAGGGCACAGATACGCAGTATTTT. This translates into CASSLSAEGTDTQYF.

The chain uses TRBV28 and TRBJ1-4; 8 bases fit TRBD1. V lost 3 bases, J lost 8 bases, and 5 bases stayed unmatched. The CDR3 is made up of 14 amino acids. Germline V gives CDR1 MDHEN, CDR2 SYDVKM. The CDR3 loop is CASSLGTGREKLFF. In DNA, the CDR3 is TGTGCCAGCAGTTTGGGGACAGGTCGGGAAAAACTGTTTTTT. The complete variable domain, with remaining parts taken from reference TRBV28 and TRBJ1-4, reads DVKVTQSSRYLVKRTGEKVFLECVQDMDHENMFWYRQDPGLGLRLIYFSYDVKMKEKGDIPEGYSVSREKKERFSLILESASTNQTSMYLCASSLGTGREKLFFGSGTQLSVL.

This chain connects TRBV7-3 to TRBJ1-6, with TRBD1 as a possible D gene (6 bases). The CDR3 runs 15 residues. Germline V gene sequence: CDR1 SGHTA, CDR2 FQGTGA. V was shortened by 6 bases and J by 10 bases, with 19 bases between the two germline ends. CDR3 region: CASSLGGGARSPLHF. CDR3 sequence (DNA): TGTGCCAGCAGTTTGGGGGGGGGCGCGCGGTCACCCCTCCACTTT.

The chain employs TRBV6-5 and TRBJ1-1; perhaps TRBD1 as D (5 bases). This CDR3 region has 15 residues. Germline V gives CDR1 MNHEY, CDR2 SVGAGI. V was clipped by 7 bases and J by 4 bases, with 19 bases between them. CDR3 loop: CASIYYGGGGTEAFF. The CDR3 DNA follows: TGTGCCAGCATCTACTACGGGGGAGGAGGCACTGAAGCTTTCTTT.